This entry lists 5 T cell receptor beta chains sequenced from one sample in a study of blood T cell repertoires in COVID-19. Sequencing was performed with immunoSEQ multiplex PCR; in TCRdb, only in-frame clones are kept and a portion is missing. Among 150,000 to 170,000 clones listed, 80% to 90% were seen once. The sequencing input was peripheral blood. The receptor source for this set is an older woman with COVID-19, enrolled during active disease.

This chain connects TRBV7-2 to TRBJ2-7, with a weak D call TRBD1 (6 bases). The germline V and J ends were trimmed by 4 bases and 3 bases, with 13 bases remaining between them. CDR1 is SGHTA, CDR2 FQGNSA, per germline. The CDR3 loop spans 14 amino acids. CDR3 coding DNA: TGTGCCAGCAGCTCCCAACAGGGAGACTACGAGCAGTACGTC. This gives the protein CASSSQQGDYEQYV.

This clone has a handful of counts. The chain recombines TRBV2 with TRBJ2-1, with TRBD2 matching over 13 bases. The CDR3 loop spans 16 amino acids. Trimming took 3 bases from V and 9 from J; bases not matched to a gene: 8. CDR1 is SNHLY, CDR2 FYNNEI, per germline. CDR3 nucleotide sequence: TGTGCCAGCAGTGACCGAGGACTAGCGGGAGTCAGTGAGCAGTTCTTC. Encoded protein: CASSDRGLAGVSEQFF.

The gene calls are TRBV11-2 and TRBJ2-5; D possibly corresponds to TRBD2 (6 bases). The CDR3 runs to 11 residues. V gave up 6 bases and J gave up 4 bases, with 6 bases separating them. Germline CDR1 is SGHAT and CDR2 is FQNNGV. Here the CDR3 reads CASRGGETQYF. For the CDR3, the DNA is TGTGCCAGCAGGGGAGGAGAGACCCAGTACTTC.

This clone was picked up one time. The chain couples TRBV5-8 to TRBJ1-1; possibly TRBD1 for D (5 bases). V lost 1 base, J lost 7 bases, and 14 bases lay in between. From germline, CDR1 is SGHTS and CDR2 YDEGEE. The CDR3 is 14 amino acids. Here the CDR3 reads CASSLRGTTLEAFF. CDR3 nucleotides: TGTGCCAGCAGCTTGAGGGGCACCACACTTGAAGCTTTCTTT.

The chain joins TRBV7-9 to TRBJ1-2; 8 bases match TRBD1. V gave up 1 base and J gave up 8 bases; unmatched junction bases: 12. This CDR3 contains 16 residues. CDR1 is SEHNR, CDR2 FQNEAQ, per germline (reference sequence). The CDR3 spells CASSLDRGTSDRGYTF. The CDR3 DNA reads TGTGCCAGCAGCTTAGACAGGGGGACGTCTGATAGAGGCTACACCTTC.